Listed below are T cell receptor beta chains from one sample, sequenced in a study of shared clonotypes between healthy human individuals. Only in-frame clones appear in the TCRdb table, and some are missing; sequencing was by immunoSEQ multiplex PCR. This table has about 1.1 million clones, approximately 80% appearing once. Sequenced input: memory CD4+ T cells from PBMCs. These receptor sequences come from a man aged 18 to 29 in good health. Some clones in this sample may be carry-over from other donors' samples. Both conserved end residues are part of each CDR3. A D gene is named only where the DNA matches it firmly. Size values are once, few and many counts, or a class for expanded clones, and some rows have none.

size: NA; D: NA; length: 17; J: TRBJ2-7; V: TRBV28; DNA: TGTGCCAGCAGCCAAATCCGTAGGACCCTCAGGAGCTACGAGCAGTACTTC; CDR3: CASSQIRRTLRSYEQYF
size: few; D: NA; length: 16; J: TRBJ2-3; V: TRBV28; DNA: TGTGCCAGCAGTGGGGAGACAAATCGAGCTACAGATACGCAGTATTTT; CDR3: CASSGETNRATDTQYF
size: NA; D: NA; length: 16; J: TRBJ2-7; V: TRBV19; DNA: TGTGCCAGTAGTAGGTCCGTGGCGGGAAAGAGCTACGAGCAGTACTTC; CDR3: CASSRSVAGKSYEQYF
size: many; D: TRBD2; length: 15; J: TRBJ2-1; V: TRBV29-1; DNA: TGCAGCGTTGAAGGGACTAGTCGTTCCCTCAATGAGCAGTTCTTC; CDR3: CSVEGTSRSLNEQFF
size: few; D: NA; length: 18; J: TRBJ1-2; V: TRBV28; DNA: TGTGCCAGCAGTTTATACGGGGGACTCGATGTCGGTCACTATGGCTACACCTTC; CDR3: CASSLYGGLDVGHYGYTF
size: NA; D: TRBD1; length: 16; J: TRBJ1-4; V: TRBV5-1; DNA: TGCGCCAGCAGCTTCGGGACAGGGGGCCTTAATGAAAAACTGTTTTTT; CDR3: CASSFGTGGLNEKLFF
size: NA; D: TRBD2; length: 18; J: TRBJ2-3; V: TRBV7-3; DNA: TGTGCCAGCAGCTTATTTCTAGCGGGAGAGGGGACGGCAGATACGCAGTATTTT; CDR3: CASSLFLAGEGTADTQYF
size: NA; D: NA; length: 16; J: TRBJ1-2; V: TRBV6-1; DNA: TGTGCCAGCAGTGAAGCCCGAAACAGGGTTGCGTCTGACTACACCTTC; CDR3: CASSEARNRVASDYTF
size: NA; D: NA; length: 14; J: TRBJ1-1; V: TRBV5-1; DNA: TGCGCCAGCAGCTCGGCAGGGTTGACTTCTGAAGCTTTCTTT; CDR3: CASSSAGLTSEAFF
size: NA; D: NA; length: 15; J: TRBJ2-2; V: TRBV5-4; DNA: TGTGCCAGCAGCCAAATGGGTTCAAACACCGGGGAGCTGTTTTTT; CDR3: CASSQMGSNTGELFF
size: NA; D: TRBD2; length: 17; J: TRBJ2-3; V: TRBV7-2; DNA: TGTGCCAGCAGCTTCGGCCGACTAGCGGGAGCGGGAGATACGCAGTATTTT; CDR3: CASSFGRLAGAGDTQYF
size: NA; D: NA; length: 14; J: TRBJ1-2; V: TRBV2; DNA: TGTGCCAGCAGCGCCCTCACGGGACCGGGCGGCTACACCTTC; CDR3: CASSALTGPGGYTF
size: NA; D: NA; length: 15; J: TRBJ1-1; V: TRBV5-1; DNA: TGCGCCAGCAGCTTGGTAGCCGGTCCAACCACTGAAGCTTTCTTT; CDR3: CASSLVAGPTTEAFF
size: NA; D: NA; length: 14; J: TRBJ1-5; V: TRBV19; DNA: TGTGCCAGTAGTATCGGTGTATTCAACCAGCCCCAGCATTTT; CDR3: CASSIGVFNQPQHF
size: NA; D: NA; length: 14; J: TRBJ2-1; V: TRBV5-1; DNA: TGCGCCAGCAGCCAAAACAGGGCGGTTTATGAGCAGTTCTTC; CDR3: CASSQNRAVYEQFF
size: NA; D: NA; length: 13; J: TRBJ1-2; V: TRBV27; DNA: TGTGCCAGCAGTTTTCGGGGGCAGTATGGCTACACCTTC; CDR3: CASSFRGQYGYTF
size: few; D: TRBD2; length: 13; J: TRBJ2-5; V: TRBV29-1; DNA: TGCAGCGTGTCGGGAGGGTTGGGGGAGACCCAGTACTTC; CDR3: CSVSGGLGETQYF
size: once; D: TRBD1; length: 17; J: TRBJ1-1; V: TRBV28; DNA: TGTGCCAGCAGGTACCTGCTGGGACAGGGGACGAACACTGAAGCTTTCTTT; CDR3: CASRYLLGQGTNTEAFF
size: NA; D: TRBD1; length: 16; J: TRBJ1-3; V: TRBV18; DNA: TGTGCCAGCTCACCGGGACAGTACCTTACTGGAAACACCATATATTTT; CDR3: CASSPGQYLTGNTIYF
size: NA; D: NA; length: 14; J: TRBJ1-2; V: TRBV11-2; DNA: TGTGCCAGCAGCCGTCTTGCAGCTAACTATGGCTACACCTTC; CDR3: CASSRLAANYGYTF
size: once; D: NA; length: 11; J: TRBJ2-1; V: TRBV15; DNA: TGTGCCACCAGCAGAGAAGGGCTGCAGTTCTTC; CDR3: CATSREGLQFF
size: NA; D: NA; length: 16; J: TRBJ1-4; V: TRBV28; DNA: TGTGCCAGCAGTCAGAGGGGGGGGCAGAGCGATGAAAAACTGTTTTTT; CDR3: CASSQRGGQSDEKLFF
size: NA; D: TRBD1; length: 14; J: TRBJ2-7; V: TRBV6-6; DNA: TGTGCCAGCAGTAGGACAGGGGGTACCTACGAGCAGTACTTC; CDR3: CASSRTGGTYEQYF
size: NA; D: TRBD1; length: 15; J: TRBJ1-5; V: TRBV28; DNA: TGTGCCAGCAGCCGACAGGGCCTTAGCAATCAGCCCCAGCATTTT; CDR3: CASSRQGLSNQPQHF
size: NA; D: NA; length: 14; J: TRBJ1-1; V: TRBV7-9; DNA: TGTGCCAGCAGCTTAGCGGGCGGCTACACTGAAGCTTTCTTT; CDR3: CASSLAGGYTEAFF
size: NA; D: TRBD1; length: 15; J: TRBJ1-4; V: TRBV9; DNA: TGTGCCAGCAGCGGAGGACAGGAGATGGATGAAAAACTGTTTTTT; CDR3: CASSGGQEMDEKLFF
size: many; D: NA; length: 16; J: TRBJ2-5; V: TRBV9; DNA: TGTGCCAGCAGCGTAGGTCGGCAGAGTAGCCAAGAGACCCAGTACTTC; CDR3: CASSVGRQSSQETQYF
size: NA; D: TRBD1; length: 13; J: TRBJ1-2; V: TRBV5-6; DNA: TGTGCCAGCAGCCGAGAGGGGGCAGACGGCTACACCTTC; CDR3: CASSREGADGYTF
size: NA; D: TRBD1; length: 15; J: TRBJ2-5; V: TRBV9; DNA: TGTGCCAGCAGCCGTATAGGACAGGTACTAGAGACCCAGTACTTC; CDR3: CASSRIGQVLETQYF
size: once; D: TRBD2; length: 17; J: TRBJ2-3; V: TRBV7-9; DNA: TGTGCCAGCAGCTTAGGCGGGACTAGCCGTCACACAGATACGCAGTATTTT; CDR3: CASSLGGTSRHTDTQYF
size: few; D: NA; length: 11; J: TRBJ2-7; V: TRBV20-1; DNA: TGCAGTGCTAGCCCGCTATACGAGCAGTACTTC; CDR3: CSASPLYEQYF
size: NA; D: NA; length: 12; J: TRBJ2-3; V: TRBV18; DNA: TGTGCCAGCTCACCGATAACAGATACGCAGTATTTT; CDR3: CASSPITDTQYF
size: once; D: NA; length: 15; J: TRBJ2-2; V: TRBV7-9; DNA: TGTGCCAGCTTGTTGGCAGGGCCGAGCACCGGGGAGCTGTTTTTT; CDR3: CASLLAGPSTGELFF
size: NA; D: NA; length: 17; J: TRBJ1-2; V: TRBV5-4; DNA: TGTGCCAGCAGCCCAGGTAAAGGCCCGTCAGGGGACTATGGCTACACCTTC; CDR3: CASSPGKGPSGDYGYTF
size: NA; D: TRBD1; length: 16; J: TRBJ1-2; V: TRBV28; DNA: TGTGCCAGCTCATCTTTCGGGACAGGGGACAATTATGGCTACACCTTC; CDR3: CASSSFGTGDNYGYTF
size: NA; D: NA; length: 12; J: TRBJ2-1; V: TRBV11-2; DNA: TGTGCCAGCAGCTCGGCCTGGGGTGAGCAGTTCTTC; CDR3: CASSSAWGEQFF
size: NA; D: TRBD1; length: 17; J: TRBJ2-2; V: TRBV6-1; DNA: TGTGCCAGCAGTGAAGCCGGCCAGGGGGCGGGGACCGGGGAGCTGTTTTTT; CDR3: CASSEAGQGAGTGELFF
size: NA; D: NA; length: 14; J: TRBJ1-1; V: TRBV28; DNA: TGTGCCAGCACTCCCGGACAGCGCAGGACTGAAGCTTTCTTT; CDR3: CASTPGQRRTEAFF
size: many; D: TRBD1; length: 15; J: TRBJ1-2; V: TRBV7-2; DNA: TGTGCCAGCAGCCCCCGGGACAGGGGGCGGGGGGGCTACACCTTC; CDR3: CASSPRDRGRGGYTF
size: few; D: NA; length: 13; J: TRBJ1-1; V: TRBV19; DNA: TGTGCCAGTAGCAAAAGGGGGATAACTGAAGCTTTCTTT; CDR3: CASSKRGITEAFF
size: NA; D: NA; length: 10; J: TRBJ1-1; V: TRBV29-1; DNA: TGCAGCGTTGTCCAGGTCGAAGCTTTCTTT; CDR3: CSVVQVEAFF
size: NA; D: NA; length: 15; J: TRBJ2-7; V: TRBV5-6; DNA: TGTGCCAGCAGCTTATGGGGACGGCCCTCCTACGAGCAGTACTTC; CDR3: CASSLWGRPSYEQYF
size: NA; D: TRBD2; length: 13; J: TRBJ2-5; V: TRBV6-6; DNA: TGTGCCAGCCAGACTAGCGGACAAGAGACCCAGTACTTC; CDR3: CASQTSGQETQYF
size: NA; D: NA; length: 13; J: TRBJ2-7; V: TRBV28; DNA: TGTGCCAGCAGTTTTGACACCTCCTACGAGCAGTACTTC; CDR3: CASSFDTSYEQYF
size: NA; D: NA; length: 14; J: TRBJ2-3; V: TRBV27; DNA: TGTGCCAGCAGTTTTTCGTCTAGCACAGATACGCAGTATTTT; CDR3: CASSFSSSTDTQYF